The rows below give T cell receptor beta chains drawn from one sample of a study of blood T cell repertoires in COVID-19. The method was immunoSEQ multiplex PCR; TCRdb's version includes in-frame clones alone and lacks a portion of them. The sample carries hundreds of thousands of clones, around 92% recorded once. Sequencing input: peripheral blood. These TCRs come from a woman aged 25 to 39 with COVID-19, enrolled during active disease. Each CDR3 is given with its conserved first and last residue. The D gene is left open where the match is weak. The size of a clone is reported for some rows only, either as once, few or many, or as a class for expanded clones.

>TRBJ1-1|NA|TRBV5-1|NA
TGCGCCAGCAGCTTGGTTGCAGGGAACACTGAAGCTTTCTTT
CASSLVAGNTEAFF
>TRBJ1-5|NA|TRBV19|NA
TGTGCCAGTGCCCGACAGGGCAATCAGCCCCAGCATTTT
CASARQGNQPQHF
>TRBJ2-3|NA|TRBV15|NA
TGTGCCACCAGCGCGGGTGGGCCAATCACGCAGTATTTT
CATSAGGPITQYF
>TRBJ2-3|NA|TRBV24-1|NA
TGTGCCACCAGTGTGGCAGGGGTTGGAGATACGCAGTATTTT
CATSVAGVGDTQYF
>TRBJ1-1|NA|TRBV20-1|NA
TGCAGTGCTAGTAAAGGACAGTCGAACACTGAAGCTTTCTTT
CSASKGQSNTEAFF
>TRBJ2-1|NA|TRBV7-9|once
TGTGCCAGCAGCACAGCCCCGGCAGGAAGCAATGAGCAGTTCTTC
CASSTAPAGSNEQFF
>TRBJ1-2|NA|TRBV5-1|few
TGCGCCAGCAGCGAAGATCAGGGCGGTGGCTACACCTTC
CASSEDQGGGYTF
>TRBJ2-1|TRBD2|TRBV6-2/TRBV6-3|NA
TGTGCCAGCAGTCTCGGGGGGGGTTTGTACAATGAGCAGTTCTTC
CASSLGGGLYNEQFF
>TRBJ1-2|NA|TRBV4-1|NA
TGCGCCAGCAGCCAAGTCGCGGGGGCTGCTGGCTACACCTTC
CASSQVAGAAGYTF
>TRBJ2-3|NA|TRBV15|NA
TGTGCCACCAGGGCGGAGTGGAGCGTAGATACGCAGTATTTT
CATRAEWSVDTQYF
>TRBJ1-2|TRBD1|TRBV7-9|NA
TGTGCCAGCAGCCACAGGGGGGACTATGGCTACACCTTC
CASSHRGDYGYTF
>TRBJ1-6|TRBD1|TRBV2|NA
TGTGCCAGCAGTGCCAGGGACGGGACAGGGGTATCACCCCTCCACTTT
CASSARDGTGVSPLHF
>TRBJ2-7|TRBD1|TRBV2|NA
TGTGCCAGCAGAAGGTTGGGACAGGCCTACGAGCAGTACTTC
CASRRLGQAYEQYF
>TRBJ1-6|NA|TRBV5-6|once
TGTGCCAGCAGCTCACTCTCCTATAATTCACCCCTCCACTTT
CASSSLSYNSPLHF
>TRBJ1-3|TRBD1|TRBV7-8|NA
TGTGCCAGCAGCTTACCGCGAGACAGGGCGGCTGGAAACACCATATATTTT
CASSLPRDRAAGNTIYF
>TRBJ2-2|TRBD1|TRBV10-3|NA
TGTGCCATCGGAGACAGGGGGAACACCGGGGAGCTGTTTTTT
CAIGDRGNTGELFF
>TRBJ1-3|NA|TRBV6-5|NA
TGTGCCAGCAGCAGAGGCTCTGGAAACACCATATATTTT
CASSRGSGNTIYF
>TRBJ1-5|NA|TRBV3-1/TRBV3-2|NA
TGTGCCAGCAGCCAAGAGGGCAGCAATCAGCCCCAGCATTTT
CASSQEGSNQPQHF
>TRBJ1-1|NA|TRBV19|once
TGTGCCAGTAGTTGGGGGGGTCGGACTGAAGCTTTCTTT
CASSWGGRTEAFF
>TRBJ2-2|NA|TRBV19|once
TGTGCCAGTAGTACTAGTAAGTGGAACACCGGGGAGCTGTTTTTT
CASSTSKWNTGELFF
>TRBJ1-1|TRBD1|TRBV5-4|NA
TGTGCCAGCAGCTTCAGGGGGCGGAACACTGAAGCTTTCTTT
CASSFRGRNTEAFF
>TRBJ2-3|NA|TRBV4-2|NA
TGTGCCAGCAGCCAAGACCTAGATGTTACGCAGTATTTT
CASSQDLDVTQYF
>TRBJ2-1|TRBD2|TRBV6-5|NA
TGTGCCAGCAGCGGGGGGGGGAATGAGCAGTTCTTC
CASSGGGNEQFF
>TRBJ1-2|TRBD1|TRBV7-2|NA
TGTGCCAGCAGCCAAACGACAGGGAACTATGGCTACACCTTC
CASSQTTGNYGYTF
>TRBJ1-1|NA|TRBV19|NA
TGTGCCAGCATCCAAAAAGGGAGAACGAACACTGAAGCTTTCTTT
CASIQKGRTNTEAFF
>TRBJ1-2|NA|TRBV27|NA
TGTGCCAGCAGTTTATCCGGGACATACTATGGCTACACCTTC
CASSLSGTYYGYTF
>TRBJ1-1|TRBD1|TRBV5-4|NA
TGTGCCAGCAGCACGCCGACAGGGCCGAACACTGAAGCTTTCTTT
CASSTPTGPNTEAFF
>TRBJ1-6|NA|TRBV30|NA
TGTGCCTGGCACAGGGATTCCAACTCACCCCTCCACTTT
CAWHRDSNSPLHF
>TRBJ1-1|NA|TRBV6-2/TRBV6-3|NA
TGTGCCAGCAGTTACGGGGGGACTGAAGCTTTCTTT
CASSYGGTEAFF
>TRBJ1-3|NA|TRBV11-2|NA
TGTGCCAGCAGCTTCGGAGAGGGTCCTTGGAACACCATATATTTT
CASSFGEGPWNTIYF
>TRBJ2-5|NA|TRBV11-3|once
TGTGCCAGCAGCTTATATTACCAAGAGACCCAGTACTTC
CASSLYYQETQYF